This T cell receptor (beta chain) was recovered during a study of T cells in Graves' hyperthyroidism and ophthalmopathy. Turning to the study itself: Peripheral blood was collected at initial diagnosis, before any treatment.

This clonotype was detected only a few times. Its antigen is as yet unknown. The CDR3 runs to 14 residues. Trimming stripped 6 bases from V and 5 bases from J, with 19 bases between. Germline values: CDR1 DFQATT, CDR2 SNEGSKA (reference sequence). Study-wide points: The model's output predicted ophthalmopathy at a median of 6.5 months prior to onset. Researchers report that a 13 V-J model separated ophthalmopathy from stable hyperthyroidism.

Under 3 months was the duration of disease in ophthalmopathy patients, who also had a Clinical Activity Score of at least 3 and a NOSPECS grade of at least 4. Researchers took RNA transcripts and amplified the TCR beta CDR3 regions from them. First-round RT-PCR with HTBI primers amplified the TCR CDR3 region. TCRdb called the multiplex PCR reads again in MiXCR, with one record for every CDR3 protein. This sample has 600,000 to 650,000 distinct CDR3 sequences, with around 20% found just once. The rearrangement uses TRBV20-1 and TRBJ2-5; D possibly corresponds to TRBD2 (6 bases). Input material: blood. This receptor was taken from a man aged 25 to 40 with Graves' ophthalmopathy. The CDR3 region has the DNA TGCAGTGCAGGGGTAGCGGAAATGGAGGAGACCCAGTACTTC. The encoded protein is CSAGVAEMEETQYF.